This T cell receptor beta chain was profiled in a study of T cell repertoires in cytomegalovirus infection (dated by TCRdb to between 2018 and 2021). For the wider study: Donor HLA type was relevant to the analysis, as public TCR beta signatures indicated carriage of CMV infection together with the matching HLA type.

Here is what the overall study found, with its caveats: In both this cohort and an independent roughly 350-donor cohort, the cumulative frequency of public TCR beta family members distinguished carriers of CMV infection plus the relevant HLA type. The ex vivo response was dominated by HLA-C-restricted CMV-specific TCR beta clonotypes, which also provided the single most frequent clonotype in two of eight donors.

This clonotype was counted only a few times. The antigen it recognizes is unknown. No much larger clone is present one base from it, and per-base qualities are unavailable. V lost 4 bases and J lost 3 bases, and the count of bases not matched to a germline gene is 9. CDR1 and CDR2, looked up from the germline V gene, are SGHTA and FQGNSA. From the cysteine up to the phenylalanine, the CDR3 has a length of 17 residues. Left in the record is the CDR3 DNA by itself, 51 bases read in frame from the first base. The run used an Illumina HiSeq 1500. The public reads were reprocessed in TCRdb via fastp at Q25 and MiXCR, keeping in-frame beta chains. Rows are combined by CDR3 protein, so each entry shows the most common genes and DNA. Here the sample has 200,000 or so distinct CDR3 sequences; approximately 19% occur a single time. Around 3.1% of the sample is taken by the ten largest.

The sequenced sample was PBMCs. The sequence came from a human donor in good health (CMV status not recorded). Some clones in this sample may be carry-over from other donors' samples. The sequence is built from TRBV7-2 and TRBJ1-4, with 9 bases aligning to TRBD1. The CDR3 region reads CASSSGTGFASNEKLFF. The DNA reads as follows: TGTGCCAGCAGCTCCGGGACAGGGTTTGCTTCTAATGAAAAACTGTTTTTT.